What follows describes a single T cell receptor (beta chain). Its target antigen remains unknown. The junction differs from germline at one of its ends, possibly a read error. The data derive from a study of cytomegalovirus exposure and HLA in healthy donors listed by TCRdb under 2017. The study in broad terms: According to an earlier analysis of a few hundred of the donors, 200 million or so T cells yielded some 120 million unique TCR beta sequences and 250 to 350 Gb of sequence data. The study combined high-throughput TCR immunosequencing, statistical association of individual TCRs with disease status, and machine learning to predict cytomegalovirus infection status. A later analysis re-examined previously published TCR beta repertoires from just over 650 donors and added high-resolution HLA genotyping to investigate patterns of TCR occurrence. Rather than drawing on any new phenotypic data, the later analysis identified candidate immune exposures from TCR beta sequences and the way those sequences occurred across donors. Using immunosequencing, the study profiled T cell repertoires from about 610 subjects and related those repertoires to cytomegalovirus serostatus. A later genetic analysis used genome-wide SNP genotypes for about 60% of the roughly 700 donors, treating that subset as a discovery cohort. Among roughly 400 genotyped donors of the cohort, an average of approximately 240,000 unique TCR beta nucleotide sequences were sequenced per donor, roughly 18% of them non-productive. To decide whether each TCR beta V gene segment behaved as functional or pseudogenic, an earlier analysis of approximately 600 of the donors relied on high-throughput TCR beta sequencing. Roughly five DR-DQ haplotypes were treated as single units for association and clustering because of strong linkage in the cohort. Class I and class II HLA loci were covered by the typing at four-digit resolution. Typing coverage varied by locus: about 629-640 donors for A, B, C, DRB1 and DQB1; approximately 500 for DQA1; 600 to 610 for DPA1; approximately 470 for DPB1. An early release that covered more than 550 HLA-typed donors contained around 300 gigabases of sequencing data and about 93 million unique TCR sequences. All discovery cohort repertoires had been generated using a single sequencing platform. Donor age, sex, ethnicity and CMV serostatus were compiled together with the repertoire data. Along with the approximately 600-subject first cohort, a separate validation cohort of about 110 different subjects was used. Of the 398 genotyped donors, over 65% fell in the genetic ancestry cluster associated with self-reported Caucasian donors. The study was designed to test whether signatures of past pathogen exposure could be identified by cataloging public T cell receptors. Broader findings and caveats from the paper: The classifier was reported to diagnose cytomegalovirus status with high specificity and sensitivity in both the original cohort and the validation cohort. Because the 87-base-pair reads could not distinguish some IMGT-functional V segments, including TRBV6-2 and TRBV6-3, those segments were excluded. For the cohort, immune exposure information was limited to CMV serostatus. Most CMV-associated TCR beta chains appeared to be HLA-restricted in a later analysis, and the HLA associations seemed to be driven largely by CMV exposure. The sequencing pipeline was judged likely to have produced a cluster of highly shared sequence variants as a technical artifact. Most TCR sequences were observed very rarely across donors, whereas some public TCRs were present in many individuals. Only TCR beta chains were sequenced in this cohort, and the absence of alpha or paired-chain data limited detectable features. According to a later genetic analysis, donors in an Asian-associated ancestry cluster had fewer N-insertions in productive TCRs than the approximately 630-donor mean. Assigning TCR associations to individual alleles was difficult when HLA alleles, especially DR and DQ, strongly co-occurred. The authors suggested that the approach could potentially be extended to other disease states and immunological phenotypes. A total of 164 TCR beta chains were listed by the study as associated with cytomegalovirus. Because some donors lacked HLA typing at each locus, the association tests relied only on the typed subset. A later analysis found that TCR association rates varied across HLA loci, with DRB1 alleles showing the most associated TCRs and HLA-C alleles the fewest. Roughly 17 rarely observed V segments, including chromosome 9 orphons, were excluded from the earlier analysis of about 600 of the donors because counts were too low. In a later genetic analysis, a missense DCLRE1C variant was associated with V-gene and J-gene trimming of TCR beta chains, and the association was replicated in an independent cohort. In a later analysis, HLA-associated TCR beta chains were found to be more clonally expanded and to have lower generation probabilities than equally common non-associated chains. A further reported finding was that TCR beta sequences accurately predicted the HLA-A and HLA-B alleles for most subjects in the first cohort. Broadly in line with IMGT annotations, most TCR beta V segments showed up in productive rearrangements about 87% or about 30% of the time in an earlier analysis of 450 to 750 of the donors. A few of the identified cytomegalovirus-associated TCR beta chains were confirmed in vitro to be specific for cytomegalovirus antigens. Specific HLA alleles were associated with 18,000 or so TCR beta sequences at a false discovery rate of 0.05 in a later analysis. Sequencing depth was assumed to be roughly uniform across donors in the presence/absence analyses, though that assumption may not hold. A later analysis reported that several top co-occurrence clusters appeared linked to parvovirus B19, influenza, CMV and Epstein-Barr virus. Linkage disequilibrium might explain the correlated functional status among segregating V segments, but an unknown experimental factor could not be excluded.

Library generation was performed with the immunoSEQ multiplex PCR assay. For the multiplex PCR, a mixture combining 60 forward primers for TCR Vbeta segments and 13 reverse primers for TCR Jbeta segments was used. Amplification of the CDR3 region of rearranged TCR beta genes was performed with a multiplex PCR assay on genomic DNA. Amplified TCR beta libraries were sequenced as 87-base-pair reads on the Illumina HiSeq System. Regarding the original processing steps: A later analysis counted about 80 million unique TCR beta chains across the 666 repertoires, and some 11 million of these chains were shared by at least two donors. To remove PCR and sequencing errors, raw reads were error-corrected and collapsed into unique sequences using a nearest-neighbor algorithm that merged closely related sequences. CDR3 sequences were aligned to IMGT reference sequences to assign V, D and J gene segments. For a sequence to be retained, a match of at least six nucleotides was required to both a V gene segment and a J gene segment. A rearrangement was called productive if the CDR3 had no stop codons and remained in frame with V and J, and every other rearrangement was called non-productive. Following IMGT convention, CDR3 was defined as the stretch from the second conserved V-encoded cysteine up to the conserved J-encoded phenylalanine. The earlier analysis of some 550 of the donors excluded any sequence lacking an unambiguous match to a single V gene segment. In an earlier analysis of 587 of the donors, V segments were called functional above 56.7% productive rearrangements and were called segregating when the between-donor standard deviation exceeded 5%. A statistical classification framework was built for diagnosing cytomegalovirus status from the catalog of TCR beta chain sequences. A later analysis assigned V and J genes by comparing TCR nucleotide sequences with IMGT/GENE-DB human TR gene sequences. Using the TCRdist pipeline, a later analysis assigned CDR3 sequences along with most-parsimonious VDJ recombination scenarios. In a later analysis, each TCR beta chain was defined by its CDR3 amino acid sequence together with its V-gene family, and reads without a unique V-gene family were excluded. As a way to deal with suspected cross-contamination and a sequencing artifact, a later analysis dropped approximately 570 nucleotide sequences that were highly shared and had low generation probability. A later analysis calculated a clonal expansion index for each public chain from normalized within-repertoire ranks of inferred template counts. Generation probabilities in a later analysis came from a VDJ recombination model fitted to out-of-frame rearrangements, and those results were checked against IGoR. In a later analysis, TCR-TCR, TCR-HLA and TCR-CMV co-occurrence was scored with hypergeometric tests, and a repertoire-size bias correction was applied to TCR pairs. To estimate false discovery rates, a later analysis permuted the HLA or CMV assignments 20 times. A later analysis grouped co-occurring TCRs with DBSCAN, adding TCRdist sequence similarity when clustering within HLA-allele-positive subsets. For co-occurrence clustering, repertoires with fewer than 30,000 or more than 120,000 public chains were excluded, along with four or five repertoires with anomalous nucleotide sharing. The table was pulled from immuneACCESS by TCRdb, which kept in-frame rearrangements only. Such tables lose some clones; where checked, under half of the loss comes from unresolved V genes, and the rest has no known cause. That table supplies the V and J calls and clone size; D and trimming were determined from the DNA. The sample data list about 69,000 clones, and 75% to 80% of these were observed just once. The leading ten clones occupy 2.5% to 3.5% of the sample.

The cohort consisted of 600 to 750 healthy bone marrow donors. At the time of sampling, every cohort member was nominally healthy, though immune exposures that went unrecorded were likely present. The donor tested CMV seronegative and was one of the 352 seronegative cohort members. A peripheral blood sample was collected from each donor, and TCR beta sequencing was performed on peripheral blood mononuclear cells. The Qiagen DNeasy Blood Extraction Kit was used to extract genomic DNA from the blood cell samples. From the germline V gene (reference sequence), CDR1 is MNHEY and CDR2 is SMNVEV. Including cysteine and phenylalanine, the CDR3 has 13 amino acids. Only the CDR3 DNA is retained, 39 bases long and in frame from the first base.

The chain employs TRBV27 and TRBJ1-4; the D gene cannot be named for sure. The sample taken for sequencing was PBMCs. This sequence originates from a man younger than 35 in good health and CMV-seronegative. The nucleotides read TGTGCCAGCATTTTACGGAGAAATGAAAAACTGTTTTTT. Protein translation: CASILRRNEKLFF. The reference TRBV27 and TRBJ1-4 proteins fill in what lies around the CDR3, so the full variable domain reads EAQVTQNPRYLITVTGKKLTVTCSQNMNHEYMSWYRQDPGLGLRQIYYSMNVEVTDKGDVPEGYKVSRKEKRNFPLILESPSPNQTSLYFCASILRRNEKLFFGSGTQLSVL.